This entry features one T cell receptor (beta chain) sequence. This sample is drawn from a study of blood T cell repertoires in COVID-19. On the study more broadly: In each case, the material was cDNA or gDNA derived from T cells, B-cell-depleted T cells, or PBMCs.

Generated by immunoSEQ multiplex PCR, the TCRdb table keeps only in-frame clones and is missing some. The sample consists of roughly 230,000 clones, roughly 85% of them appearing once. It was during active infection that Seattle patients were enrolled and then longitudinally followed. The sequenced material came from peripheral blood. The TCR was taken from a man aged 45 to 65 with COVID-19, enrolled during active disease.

The CDR3: CASSWEPGQGITNEQFF. Written as DNA, the CDR3 is TGCGCCAGCAGCTGGGAACCGGGACAGGGGATAACCAATGAGCAGTTCTTC. This chain uses TRBV5-1 with TRBJ2-1; the match to TRBD1 covers 10 bases. CDR1 and CDR2 from the germline V gene are SGHRS and YFSETQ. V was clipped by 3 bases and J by 6 bases; unmatched bases: 12. The CDR3 runs to 17 residues.